This T cell receptor (beta chain) stems from a study of blood T cells in healthy people across ages. Study outcomes and limitations: Age brought a roughly linear fall in TCR beta diversity measured per million T cells. Since the PBMCs were unsorted, naive and antigen-experienced cells could not be conclusively compared. Diversity estimated from one million T cells was considered an underestimate.

Sample-barcoded 5' priming and a J-beta primer mix drove a second PCR of about 6 to 12 cycles. Using its own MiXCR run on the 5' RACE reads, TCRdb lists one record per CDR3 protein. The data show approximately 320,000 distinct CDR3 sequences, with 25% to 30% seen just once and over 25% held by the top ten. Every donor provided 7.5 to 10 milliliters of peripheral blood. Of note for this clonotype: As yet, its antigen is unknown.

The specimen sequenced was blood. The TCR was taken from a woman in her 70s in good health.

The DNA for the CDR3 is TGCGCCAGCAGCTTGGGCCAGGGGGCAGGGAAGACCCAGTACTTC. This translates into CASSLGQGAGKTQYF. V gene TRBV5-1 combines with J gene TRBJ2-5, with TRBD1 identical over 8 bases. CDR3 length: 15 residues. CDR1 is SGHRS, CDR2 YFSETQ, per germline. Germline trimming cut 0 bases from V and 6 bases from J; bases unmatched to any gene: 7.